The entry below describes one T cell receptor beta chain. RNA in amounts of roughly 0.5 to 1 ug was reverse transcribed with random hexamers. The immunoSEQ assay covered 54 Vbeta and 13 Jbeta segments for CDR3. TCRdb reanalysed the immunoSEQ multiplex PCR reads using MiXCR and keeps one entry per CDR3 protein. The sample records about 190,000 distinct CDR3 sequences, approximately 95% being singletons. The data belong to a study of CD8 T cells in Susac syndrome. Study-level background: When blood was drawn, patients with Susac syndrome were on intravenous immunoglobulin alone, on corticosteroids, or therapy-naive.

The CD8+ and CD4+ T cells were negatively isolated, with the TEMRA cells enriched by FACS. Sequenced material: CD8+ T cells from PBMCs. The sequence derives from a human donor with Susac syndrome.

The CDR3 reads CASSIDRGEKNIQYF. The CDR3 coding sequence is TGTGCCAGTAGTATAGATCGGGGGGAGAAAAACATTCAGTACTTC. The chain is built from TRBV19 and TRBJ2-4, with 7 positions matching TRBD2. This CDR3 has 15 amino acids. The V and J ends lost 0 bases and 4 bases, in that order; junction bases with no gene match: 3. Per germline, CDR1 LNHDA and CDR2 SQIVND (reference sequence).